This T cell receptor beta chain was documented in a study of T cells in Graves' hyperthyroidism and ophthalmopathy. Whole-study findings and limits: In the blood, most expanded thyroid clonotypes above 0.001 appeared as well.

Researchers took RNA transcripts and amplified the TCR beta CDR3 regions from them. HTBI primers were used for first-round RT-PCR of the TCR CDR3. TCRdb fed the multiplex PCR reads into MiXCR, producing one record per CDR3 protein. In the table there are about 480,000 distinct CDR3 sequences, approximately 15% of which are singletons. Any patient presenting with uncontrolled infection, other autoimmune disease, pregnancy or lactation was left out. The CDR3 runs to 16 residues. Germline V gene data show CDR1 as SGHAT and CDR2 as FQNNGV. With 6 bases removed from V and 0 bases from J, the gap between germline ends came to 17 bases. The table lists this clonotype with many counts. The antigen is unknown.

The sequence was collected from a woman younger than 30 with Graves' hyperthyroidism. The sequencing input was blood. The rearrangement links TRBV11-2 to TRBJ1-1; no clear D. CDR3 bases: TGTGCCAGCAGTACCGTGAGCAATGGGATGAACACTGAAGCTTTCTTT. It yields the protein CASSTVSNGMNTEAFF.